This T cell receptor (beta chain) was profiled in a study of cytomegalovirus exposure and HLA in healthy donors. Findings of the study overall: Earlier analysis looked at TCR beta V segments, and most were productive about 87% or about 30% of the time. In a later analysis, TCR beta V- and J-gene trimming showed a link to a missense DCLRE1C variant. The study flagged roughly 160 TCR beta chains as cytomegalovirus-associated. Certain sequence variants were highly shared and formed a cluster, and this cluster was likely a sequencing artifact.

Primers for the PCR totalled 60 Vbeta and 13 Jbeta. Produced via immunoSEQ multiplex PCR; TCRdb's table is partial and in-frame only. The table includes around 170,000 clones, about three quarters detected once. With respect to this clone: Its antigen is unknown.

In germline, CDR1 is SGHNT, CDR2 YYREEE (reference sequence). The CDR3 runs to 14 residues. V dropped 5 bases and J dropped 5 bases, with 16 bases sitting between them. This clonotype was sampled from a woman aged 45-59 years in good health and CMV-seropositive. The J gene is TRBJ1-2, the V gene TRBV5-4; TRBD1 is a possible D gene (6 bases). Material for sequencing was PBMCs. CDR3 nucleotides: TGTGCCAGCAGGCCAGGGGTGGGGGCGTATGGCTACACCTTC. Its protein is CASRPGVGAYGYTF.